The 24 T cell receptor beta chains presented below share a single source sample, sequenced in a study of blood T cell repertoires in COVID-19. Produced via immunoSEQ multiplex PCR; TCRdb's table is partial and in-frame only. The sample has 180,000 or so clones; around 83% are singletons. Sequenced material: peripheral blood. The receptors originated from a woman in her sixties with acute or convalescent COVID-19.

This clone has just a few counts. This chain joins TRBV28 and TRBJ1-2; TRBD1 agrees at 9 bases. The CDR3 spans 16 residues. V shed 5 bases, J shed 2 bases, and the junction held 9 bases outside the gene matches. CDR1 is MDHEN, CDR2 SYDVKM, per germline. The CDR3 DNA is TGTGCCAGCAGTAGGGACAGGGCCCTAACAAACTATGGCTACACCTTC. Translating gives CASSRDRALTNYGYTF.

The chain combines TRBV2 with TRBJ1-1, with a tentative D call TRBD1 (5 bases). The CDR3 extends over 14 amino acids. CDR1 is SNHLY, CDR2 FYNNEI, per germline. Trimming took off 0 bases at V and 7 bases at J, with 12 bases between the two ends. In DNA form, the CDR3 reads TGTGCCAGCAGTGAAGCGCGAAGGGGAGGTGAAGCTTTCTTT. It codes for CASSEARRGGEAFF.

This chain's CDR3 is CASSPTGGHSPLHF. CDR3 DNA: TGTGCCAGCAGTCCGACAGGGGGACATTCACCCCTCCACTTT. The chain recombines TRBV27 with TRBJ1-6; 9 bases match TRBD1. The CDR3 is 14 residues long. Germline V gene data show CDR1 as MNHEY and CDR2 as SMNVEV (reference sequence). After removal of 5 bases from V and 8 bases from J, the junction contained 4 bases not matched to a gene.

The chain combines TRBV9 with TRBJ2-5; D gene unclear. The germline gives CDR1 SGDLS, CDR2 YYNGEE. The ends were cut back, 0 bases at V and 5 bases at J, with 8 bases in the middle. The CDR3 is 13 amino acids. DNA of the CDR3: TGTGCCAGCAGCGTAGCCATTTTCGAGACCCAGTACTTC. Translated, it gives CASSVAIFETQYF.

The CDR3 here is CASRPDRANTEAFF. CDR3 DNA sequence: TGTGCCAGTAGACCGGACAGGGCGAACACTGAAGCTTTCTTT. The chain joins TRBV19 to TRBJ1-1, with TRBD1 identical over 8 bases. V lost 6 bases and J lost 1; bases outside the gene matches: 4. The germline V gene has CDR1 LNHDA and CDR2 SQIVND (reference sequence). The CDR3 extends over 14 amino acids.

In its sample, this clone was seen a few times. CDR3 residues: CASSTTVNQPQHF. Written as DNA, the CDR3 is TGTGCCAGCAGTACGACAGTTAATCAGCCCCAGCATTTT. This chain uses TRBV12-3 or TRBV12-4 with TRBJ1-5, with TRBD1 as a possible D gene (5 bases). The ends were cut back, 5 bases at V and 4 bases at J, with 9 bases in the middle. The length of the CDR3 is 13 residues.

This chain joins TRBV27 and TRBJ1-2; D perhaps matches TRBD1 (6 bases). Germline CDR1 MNHEY, CDR2 SMNVEV (reference sequence). V lost 6 bases to trimming and J lost 1 base, with 9 bases between them. The CDR3 consists of 13 residues. The CDR3 spells CASSQDSNYGYTF. In nucleotides, the CDR3 is TGTGCCAGCAGCCAGGACAGTAACTATGGCTACACCTTC.

V gene TRBV27 combines with J gene TRBJ1-6; D is undetermined. The V and J ends lost 5 bases and 0 bases respectively, with 8 bases between them. The CDR3 loop spans 15 amino acids. Germline CDR1 is MNHEY and CDR2 is SMNVEV (reference sequence). DNA of the CDR3: TGTGCCAGCAGTCGGGAGAGCTCCTATAATTCACCCCTCCACTTT. It is translated as CASSRESSYNSPLHF.

This clone was observed a few times. The V gene is TRBV5-1, the J gene TRBJ1-1; 10 positions agree with TRBD1. CDR3 length equals 15 residues. The V and J ends lost 1 base and 6 bases, in that order; junction bases with no gene match: 6. The germline V gene has CDR1 SGHRS and CDR2 YFSETQ. CDR3 protein: CASSLLRTGGAEAFF. The CDR3 coding sequence is TGCGCCAGCAGCTTGTTACGGACAGGGGGGGCTGAAGCTTTCTTT.

The chain couples TRBV18 to TRBJ1-1; no clear D gene. The CDR3 spans 17 residues. Trimming cost V 4 bases and J 3 bases, with 21 bases left between them. From germline, CDR1 is KGHSH and CDR2 LQKENI. In nucleotides, the CDR3 is TGTGCCAGCTCACGTAACGCCCGAGGGCGTCTGGACACTGAAGCTTTCTTT. It encodes CASSRNARGRLDTEAFF.

With respect to this clone: Other DNA sequences in this sample translate to the same CDR3. The V call is TRBV29-1, the J call TRBJ1-4, with D possibly TRBD1 on 5 matching bases. With 6 bases removed from V and 8 bases from J, the gap between germline ends came to 13 bases. Germline V gene sequence: CDR1 SQVTM, CDR2 ANQGSEA. This CDR3 region has 12 residues. The CDR3: CSVQGRGEKLFF. CDR3 in DNA: TGCAGCGTCCAGGGTAGGGGCGAAAAACTGTTTTTT. Looking up the rest from reference TRBV29-1 and TRBJ1-4 gives the full variable domain: SAVISQKPSRDICQRGTSLTIQCQVDSQVTMMFWYRQQPGQSLTLIATANQGSEATYESGFVIDKFPISRPNLTFSTLTVSNMSPEDSSIYLCSVQGRGEKLFFGSGTQLSVL.

The chain carries TRBV5-1 and TRBJ2-5; 7 bases are shared with TRBD1. The length of the CDR3 is 14 residues. Germline V gene lookup returns CDR1 SGHRS and CDR2 YFSETQ. With 4 bases clipped from V and 2 bases from J, the junction kept 5 bases outside the gene matches. In DNA form, the CDR3 reads TGCGCCAGCAGCCAAGGGACAGAGCAAGAGACCCAGTACTTC. Translated: CASSQGTEQETQYF.

A few counts support this clone. V is TRBV9 and J is TRBJ2-1; 7 bases map to TRBD2. V shed 4 bases, J shed 8 bases, and the junction held 9 bases outside the gene matches. Germline V gene lookup returns CDR1 SGDLS and CDR2 YYNGEE. The CDR3 has 14 amino acids. CDR3 nucleotide sequence: TGTGCCAGCAGCTCCCGAGCGGGAAGTTATGAGCAGTTCTTC. Its translation: CASSSRAGSYEQFF.

The V call is TRBV4-2, the J call TRBJ2-1, with 9 bases that match TRBD2. Per the germline V gene, CDR1 is LGHNA and CDR2 is YNFKEQ. The V and J ends lost 0 bases and 7 bases, in that order; junction bases with no gene match: 7. The length of the CDR3 is 16 residues. This chain's CDR3 is CASSQERIAGANEQFF. DNA of the CDR3: TGTGCCAGCAGCCAAGAAAGGATAGCGGGAGCAAATGAGCAGTTCTTC.

The DNA of the CDR3 is TGTGCCTGGAGCTCCTCGGGACAAAACTCTGGAAACACCATATATTTT. This encodes CAWSSSGQNSGNTIYF. The V and J genes are TRBV30 and TRBJ1-3, with D tentatively TRBD1 (6 bases). The CDR3 sequence is 16 residues long. The V end was cut by 3 bases, the J end by 0 bases, with 15 bases between. Germline loops: CDR1 GTSNPN, CDR2 SVGIG (reference sequence).

The chain has TRBV6-5 and TRBJ2-1; the match to TRBD1 covers 10 bases. The V segment lost 5 bases and the J segment 10 bases; nucleotides outside the gene matches: 8. Germline V CDR1 and CDR2: MNHEY, SVGAGI. CDR3 length equals 14 residues. The CDR3 sequence is CASSTDRGPWEQFF. DNA of the CDR3: TGTGCCAGCAGTACAGACAGGGGGCCATGGGAGCAGTTCTTC.

V usage is TRBV27 and J usage is TRBJ2-2; 13 nucleotides agree with TRBD2. There are 15 residues in the CDR3. Per germline, CDR1 MNHEY and CDR2 SMNVEV (reference sequence). Trimming cost V 6 bases and J 6 bases; bases outside gene matches: 4. The CDR3 region has the DNA TGTGCCAGCAGAGGACTAGCGGGAGTGGCCGGGGAGCTGTTTTTT. Translation gives CASRGLAGVAGELFF.

The genes are TRBV5-1 and TRBJ1-2; D possibly corresponds to TRBD1 (6 bases). V lost 6 bases and J lost 0, with 9 bases in between. The CDR3 has 13 residues. In germline, CDR1 is SGHRS, CDR2 YFSETQ. The CDR3 bases are TGCGCCAGCAACACAGGGACTAACTATGGCTACACCTTC. Translated: CASNTGTNYGYTF.

The chain employs TRBV11-2 and TRBJ1-2; TRBD1 is a possible D gene (6 bases). Per germline, CDR1 SGHAT and CDR2 FQNNGV. CDR3 length equals 11 residues. Trimming pared 10 bases from V and 8 bases from J, leaving 14 bases between. The CDR3 region has the DNA TGTGCCATTAGGGGGGGGCTCGGCTACACCTTC. Encoded protein: CAIRGGLGYTF.

This sequence joins TRBV27 and TRBJ2-1; 9 bases align to TRBD1. Germline V gives CDR1 MNHEY, CDR2 SMNVEV (reference sequence). The CDR3 runs to 15 residues. V lost 8 bases, J lost 3 bases, and 8 bases stayed unmatched. CDR3 protein: CASRQTGGGYNEQFF. CDR3 DNA: TGTGCCAGCCGACAAACAGGGGGCGGCTACAATGAGCAGTTCTTC.

The chain uses TRBV6-2 or TRBV6-3 and TRBJ1-2, with D tentatively TRBD1 (5 bases). Germline CDR1 and CDR2: MNHEY and SVGEGT. This CDR3 is 16 amino acids long. Trimming cost V 5 bases and J 4 bases, with 20 bases left between them. CDR3 loop: CASSQRDRASGYGYTF. The CDR3 coding sequence is TGTGCCAGCAGTCAGCGGGACCGCGCCTCGGGCTATGGCTACACCTTC.

The chain has TRBV28 and TRBJ2-7, with unresolved D. Germline CDR1 is MDHEN and CDR2 is SYDVKM. Trimming cost V 2 bases and J 3 bases, with 14 bases left between them. This CDR3 region has 15 residues. CDR3 sequence reads: CASSLSLGGDYEQYF. The DNA of the CDR3 is TGTGCCAGCAGTTTAAGCCTCGGCGGAGACTACGAGCAGTACTTC.

This clone came up a few times. The chain joins TRBV4-1 to TRBJ2-1; 10 bases agree with TRBD2. Germline V gene sequence: CDR1 MGHRA, CDR2 YSYEKL. V shed 1 base and J 3 bases; nucleotides not matched to a gene: 6. This CDR3 is 17 amino acids long. DNA for the CDR3: TGCGCCAGCAGCCAAGGCGCGCTAGCGGGAGTCTACAATGAGCAGTTCTTC. It encodes CASSQGALAGVYNEQFF.

This chain joins TRBV19 and TRBJ1-2, with TRBD1 identical over 8 bases. Trimming at V came to 5 bases and at J to 6 bases, leaving 11 bases not matched to a gene. Germline CDR1 LNHDA, CDR2 SQIVND (reference sequence). The CDR3 length is 15 residues. The CDR3 is CASSFVGQVRDGYTF. Written as DNA, the CDR3 is TGTGCCAGTAGTTTCGTGGGACAGGTGAGAGATGGCTACACCTTC. The full variable domain, its missing parts supplied by reference TRBV19 and TRBJ1-2, is DGGITQSPKYLFRKEGQNVTLSCEQNLNHDAMYWYRQDPGQGLRLIYYSQIVNDFQKGDIAEGYSVSREKKESFPLTVTSAQKNPTAFYLCASSFVGQVRDGYTFGSGTRLTVV.